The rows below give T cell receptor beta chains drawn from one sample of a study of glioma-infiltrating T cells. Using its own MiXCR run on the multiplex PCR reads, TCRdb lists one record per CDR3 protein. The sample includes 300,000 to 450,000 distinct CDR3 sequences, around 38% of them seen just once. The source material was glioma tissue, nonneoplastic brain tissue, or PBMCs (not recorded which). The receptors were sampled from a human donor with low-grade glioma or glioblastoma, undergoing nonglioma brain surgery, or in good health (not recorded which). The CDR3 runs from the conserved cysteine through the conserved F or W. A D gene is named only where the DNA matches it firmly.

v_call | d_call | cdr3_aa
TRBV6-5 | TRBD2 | CASSSTRPQRLAGRVTDTQYF
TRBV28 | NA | CASSLRWGAYEQYF
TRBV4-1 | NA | CASSQVGGVTDTQYF
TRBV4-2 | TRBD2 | CASSQGTARLAGETQYF
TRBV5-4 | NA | CASTIRVGAHGYTF
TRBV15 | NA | CATSRDLPYSDNYGYTF
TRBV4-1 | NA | CASSQLRGGPSYEQYF
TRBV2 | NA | CASSERARGPDTQYF
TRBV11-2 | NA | CASSLGGIPTSYEQYF
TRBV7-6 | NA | CASSSDVNTEAFF
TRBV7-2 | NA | CASRSRVSGNTIYF
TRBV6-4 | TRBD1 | CASSDSWTGGTDTQYF
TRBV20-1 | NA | CSGLPLGYNEQLF
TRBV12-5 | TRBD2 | CASGLPPGGRPQETQYF
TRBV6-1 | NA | CASSRTLQEEQFF
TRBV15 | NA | CATSRDGRGRSYEQYF
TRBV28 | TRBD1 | CASSSPTGAVPEAFF
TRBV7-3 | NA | CASSLSAGQYNEQFF
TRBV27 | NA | CASSPRAFADQPQHF
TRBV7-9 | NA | CASSLPSSNEQYF
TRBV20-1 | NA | CSARSGFSNEQFF
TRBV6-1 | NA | CASRISQGVLMNTEAFF
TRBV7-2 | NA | CASSLRGVAQYF
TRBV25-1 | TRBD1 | CASKNRGLGTEAFF
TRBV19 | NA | CASTSPGSVTEAFF
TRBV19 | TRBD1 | CASSKGQGGSYEQYF
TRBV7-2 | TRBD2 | CASSLELAGSQYF
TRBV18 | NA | CASSFGGYGANVLTF
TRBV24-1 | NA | CATSDARTVSTNYGYTF
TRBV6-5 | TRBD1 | CASSPNTGEGQPQHF
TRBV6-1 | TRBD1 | CASNQGGGKGAGTEAFF